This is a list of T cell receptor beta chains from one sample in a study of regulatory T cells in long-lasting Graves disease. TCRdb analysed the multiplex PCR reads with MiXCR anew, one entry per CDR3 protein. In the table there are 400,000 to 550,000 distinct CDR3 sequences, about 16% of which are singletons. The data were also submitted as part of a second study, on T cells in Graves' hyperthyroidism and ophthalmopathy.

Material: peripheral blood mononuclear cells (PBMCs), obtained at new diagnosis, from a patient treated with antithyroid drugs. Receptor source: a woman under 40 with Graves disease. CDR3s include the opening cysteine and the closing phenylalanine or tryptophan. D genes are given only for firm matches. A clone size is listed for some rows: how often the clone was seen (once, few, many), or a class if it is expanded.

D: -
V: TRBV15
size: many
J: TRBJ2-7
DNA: TGTGCCACCAGCATAATCCGAGGGTCCTACGAGCAGTACTTC
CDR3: CATSIIRGSYEQYF

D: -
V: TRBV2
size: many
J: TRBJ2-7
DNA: TGTGCCAGCAGTGAAATCGGTCCCTCCTACGAGCAGTACTTC
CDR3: CASSEIGPSYEQYF

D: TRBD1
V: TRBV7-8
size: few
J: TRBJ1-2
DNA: TGTGCCGGACACCGACAGGGCTATGGCTACACCTTC
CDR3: CAGHRQGYGYTF

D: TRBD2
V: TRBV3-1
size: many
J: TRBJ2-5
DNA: TGTGCCAGCACGGGGGGCCAAGAGACCCAGTACTTC
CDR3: CASTGGQETQYF

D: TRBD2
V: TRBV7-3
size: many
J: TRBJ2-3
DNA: TGTGCCAGCAGCTACCAGTCGGCGGGAGGGACGCAGTATTTT
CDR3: CASSYQSAGGTQYF

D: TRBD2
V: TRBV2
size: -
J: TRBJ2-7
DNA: TGTGCCAGCACCGTTGGTCTAGCGGGAGGCGAGCAGTACTTC
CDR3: CASTVGLAGGEQYF

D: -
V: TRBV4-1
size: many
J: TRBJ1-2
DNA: TGCGCCAGCAGCCAAGGTATATCCAACTATGGCTACACCTTC
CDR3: CASSQGISNYGYTF

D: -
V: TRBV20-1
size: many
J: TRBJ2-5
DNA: TGCAGTGCTAGAGATCGTAAGAGGGTGGAGACCCAGTACTTC
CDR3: CSARDRKRVETQYF

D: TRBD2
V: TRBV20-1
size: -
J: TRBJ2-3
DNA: TGCAGTGCTAGTGAGACTAGCGGGAGTGGACTGCCAGATACGCAGTATTTT
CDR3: CSASETSGSGLPDTQYF

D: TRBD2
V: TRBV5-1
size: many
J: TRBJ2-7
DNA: TGCGCCAGCAGCTTGGTGGGTAGCGGGACCTACGAGCAGTACTTC
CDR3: CASSLVGSGTYEQYF

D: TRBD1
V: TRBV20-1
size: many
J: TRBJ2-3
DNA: TGCAGTGCTGGGACAGTTAACACAGATACGCAGTATTTT
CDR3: CSAGTVNTDTQYF

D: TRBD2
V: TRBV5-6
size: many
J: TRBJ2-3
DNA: TGTGCCAGCATCCCGGGGGGTTCGGGGGATACGCAGTATTTT
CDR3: CASIPGGSGDTQYF

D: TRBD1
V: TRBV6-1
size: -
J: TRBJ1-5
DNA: TGTGCCACCAGATCGCAGGGGGCAGGGAATCAGCCCCAGCATTTT
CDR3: CATRSQGAGNQPQHF

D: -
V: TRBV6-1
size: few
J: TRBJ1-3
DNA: TGTGCCAGCAGTCCACAGGGCGCTGGAAACGCCATATATTTT
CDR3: CASSPQGAGNAIYF

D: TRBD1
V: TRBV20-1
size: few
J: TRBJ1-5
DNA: TGCAGTGCCAGTTCGGGACAGGGAGGGCAGCCCCAGCATTTT
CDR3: CSASSGQGGQPQHF

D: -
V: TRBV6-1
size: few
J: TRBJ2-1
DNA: TGTGCCAGCAGTGGGGACACGGATTACAATGAGCAGTTCTTC
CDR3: CASSGDTDYNEQFF

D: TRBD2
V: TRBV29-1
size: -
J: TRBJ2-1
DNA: TGCAGCGCAACCCTAGCGGGAGGGCCTCTGGGCGAGCAGTTCTTC
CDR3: CSATLAGGPLGEQFF

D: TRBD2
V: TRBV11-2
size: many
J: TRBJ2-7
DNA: TGTGCCAGCAGCAAGGACACTAGCGGGACGGGGGAGCAGTACTTC
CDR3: CASSKDTSGTGEQYF

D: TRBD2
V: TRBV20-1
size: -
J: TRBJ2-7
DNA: TGCAGTGCTAGAGATGGGCCGGGGGGGCAGTACTTC
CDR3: CSARDGPGGQYF

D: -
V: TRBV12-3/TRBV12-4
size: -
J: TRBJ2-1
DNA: TGTGCCAGCAATGGCGGTTTGCCGGCGGGCAATGAGCAGTTCTTC
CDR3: CASNGGLPAGNEQFF

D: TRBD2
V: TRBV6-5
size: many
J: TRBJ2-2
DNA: TGTGCCAGCAGTTACTCGACTAGCAAAGGGGGGGAGCTGTTTTTT
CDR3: CASSYSTSKGGELFF

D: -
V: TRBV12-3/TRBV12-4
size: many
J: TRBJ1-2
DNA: TGTGCCAGCAGTTTCGCCGGAGGGTCTAACTATGGCTACACCTTC
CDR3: CASSFAGGSNYGYTF

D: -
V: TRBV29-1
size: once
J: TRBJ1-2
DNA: TGCAGCGTTGAAGTTCTCGGACACGGAATTGCCTACACCTTC
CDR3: CSVEVLGHGIAYTF

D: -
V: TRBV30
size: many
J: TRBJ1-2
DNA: TGTGCCTCCTGGGGGAGTGACGGCTACACCTTC
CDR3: CASWGSDGYTF

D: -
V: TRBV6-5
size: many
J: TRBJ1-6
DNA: TGTGCCAGCAGTTACTCGATCCCAGGGAGCTCCTATAATTCACCCCTCCACTTT
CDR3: CASSYSIPGSSYNSPLHF

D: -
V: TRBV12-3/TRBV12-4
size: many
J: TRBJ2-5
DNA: TGTGCCAGCAGTGACCGGTCGGAGACCCAGTACTTC
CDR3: CASSDRSETQYF

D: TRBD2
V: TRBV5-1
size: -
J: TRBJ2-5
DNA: TGCGCCAGCAGCCAGTTAGCGGGAGAGACCCAGTACTTC
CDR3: CASSQLAGETQYF

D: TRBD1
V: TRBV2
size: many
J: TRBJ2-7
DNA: TGTGCCAGCACCATACCCGGGACAGGGGCCTACGAGCAGTACTTC
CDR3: CASTIPGTGAYEQYF

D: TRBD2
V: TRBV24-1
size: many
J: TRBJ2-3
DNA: TGTGCCACCAGTAGTATATCGGGAGGGCCGATTAGCACAGATACGCAGTATTTT
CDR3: CATSSISGGPISTDTQYF

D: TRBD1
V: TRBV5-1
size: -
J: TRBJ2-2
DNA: TGCGCCAGCAGCCGAGGACAGGGCGGGACCGGGGAGCTGTTTTTT
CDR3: CASSRGQGGTGELFF

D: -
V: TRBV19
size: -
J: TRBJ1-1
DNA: TGTGCCAGTAGTATGCGGGGGCTTAACACTGAAGCTTTCTTT
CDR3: CASSMRGLNTEAFF

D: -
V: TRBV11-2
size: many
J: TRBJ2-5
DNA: TGTGCCAGCAGCTCCCCGACAGAACTCCAAGAGACCCAGTACTTC
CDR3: CASSSPTELQETQYF

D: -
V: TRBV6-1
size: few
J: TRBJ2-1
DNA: TGTGCCAGCAGAACCTATGTTAACAGGATCAGCCTCAATGAGCAGTTCTTC
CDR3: CASRTYVNRISLNEQFF

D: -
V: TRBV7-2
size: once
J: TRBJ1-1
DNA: TGTGCCAGCAGCTTCCGACACACGAACACTGAAGCTTTCTTT
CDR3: CASSFRHTNTEAFF

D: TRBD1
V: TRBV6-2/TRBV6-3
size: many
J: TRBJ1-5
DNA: TGTGCCAGCAGGGGGACAGAGTTGCCCCAGCATTTT
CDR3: CASRGTELPQHF

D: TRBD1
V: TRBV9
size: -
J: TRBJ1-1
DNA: TGTGCCAGCAGCGTAGCTACAGGGGGAAACACTGAAGCTTTCTTT
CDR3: CASSVATGGNTEAFF

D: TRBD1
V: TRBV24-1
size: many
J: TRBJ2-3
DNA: TGTGCCACCAGTGATTTGGGACAGGGTGTCCCAGATACGCAGTATTTT
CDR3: CATSDLGQGVPDTQYF

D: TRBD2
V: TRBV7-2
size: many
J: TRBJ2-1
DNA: TGTGCCAGCAGCTCGCGGACTAGCGTCATCTACAATGAGCAGTTCTTC
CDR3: CASSSRTSVIYNEQFF

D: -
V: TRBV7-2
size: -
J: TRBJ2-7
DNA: TGTGCCAGCAGCTTAGATCCTAATGGCGAGCAGTACTTC
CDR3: CASSLDPNGEQYF

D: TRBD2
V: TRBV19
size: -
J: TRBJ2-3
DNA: TGTGCCAGTAGTATGAGCTCCGGGACTAGAATTGGAGATACGCAGTATTTT
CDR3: CASSMSSGTRIGDTQYF

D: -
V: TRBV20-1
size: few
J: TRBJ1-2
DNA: TGCAGTGCTAGAGATGGGAGGGATTTTCGTGGCTACACCTTC
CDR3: CSARDGRDFRGYTF

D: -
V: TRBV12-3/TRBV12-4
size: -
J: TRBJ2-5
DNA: TGTGCCAGCAGTTTCTTGGGGGGCCCCCAGTACTTC
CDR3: CASSFLGGPQYF

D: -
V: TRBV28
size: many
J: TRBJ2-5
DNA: TGTGCCAGCAGTTTATCCCTTACCTATTTTGCGGAGACCCAGTACTTC
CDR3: CASSLSLTYFAETQYF

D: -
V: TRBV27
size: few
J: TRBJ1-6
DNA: TGTGCCAGCAGTTTGGGGATGAGCGGCTCCTATAATTCACCCCTCCACTTT
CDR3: CASSLGMSGSYNSPLHF

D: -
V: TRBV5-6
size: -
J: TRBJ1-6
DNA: TGTGCCAGCAGCCCGGGACACCCAGCTGGACCCCTCCACTTT
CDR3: CASSPGHPAGPLHF

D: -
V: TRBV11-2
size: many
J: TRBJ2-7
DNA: TGTGCCAGCAGCTTAGCCCCGGGCAGGGAGCACGAGCAGTACTTC
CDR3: CASSLAPGREHEQYF

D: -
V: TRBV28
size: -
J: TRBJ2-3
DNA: TGTGCCAGCAGTTTTCCCGGGACGGACAGCACCTCATTAATAGATACGCAGTATTTT
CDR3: CASSFPGTDSTSLIDTQYF

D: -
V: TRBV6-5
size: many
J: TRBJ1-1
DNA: TGTGCCAGCAGTTACTCGGGGGGTTACGCTGAAGCTTTCTTT
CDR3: CASSYSGGYAEAFF